Listed here are 19 T cell receptor beta chains from one sample, sequenced in a study of immune cell composition in non-small cell lung cancer. Normal lung was taken at the farthest possible site, at least 3 cm from tumour. Clones were read by immunoSEQ multiplex PCR, and TCRdb kept only the in-frame ones, dropping some. Counted here are about 3,100 clones, roughly two thirds occurring once; the ten biggest clones make up about 14%. This same sample was also taken into another study, of CD4 T cells in lung cancer.

Sequencing was done on a sample of non-adjacent lung tissue. All receptors derive from a human donor with non-small cell lung cancer.

This clone has a handful of counts. J is TRBJ2-1 and V is TRBV19; perhaps TRBD2 as D (5 bases). This CDR3 contains 15 residues. Germline V lookup: CDR1 LNHDA, CDR2 SQIVND (reference sequence). Trimming shortened V by 3 bases and J by 4 bases, and 13 bases separated the two germline ends. The chain's CDR3 is CASSMGAEIYNEQFF. The CDR3 bases are TGTGCCAGTAGTATGGGAGCGGAAATTTACAATGAGCAGTTCTTC.

The chain has TRBV14 and TRBJ1-1; D ambiguous. Deletions cut 4 bases from V and 2 bases from J, with 8 bases between. The CDR3 runs to 13 residues. Germline V gene lookup returns CDR1 SGHDN and CDR2 FVKESK. CDR3 amino acids: CASSLQHNTEAFF. The DNA for the CDR3 is TGTGCCAGCAGCCTCCAACATAACACTGAAGCTTTCTTT.

The chain couples TRBV7-8 to TRBJ1-3; a weak D match, TRBD1 (6 bases). V lost 5 bases, J lost 0 bases, and 14 bases lay in between. This CDR3 is built from 16 residues. The germline V gene encodes CDR1 SGHVS and CDR2 FQNEAQ. This CDR3 reads CASSPTTGRSGNTIYF. The CDR3 region has the DNA TGTGCCAGCAGCCCGACGACAGGTCGCTCTGGAAACACCATATATTTT.

V usage is TRBV30 and J usage is TRBJ1-2; 7 positions match TRBD1. The germline gives CDR1 GTSNPN, CDR2 SVGIG (reference sequence). This CDR3 has 15 amino acids. The V segment lost 4 bases and the J segment 0 bases; nucleotides outside the gene matches: 8. CDR3 protein: CAWTITGVANYGYTF. The CDR3 DNA is TGTGCCTGGACCATCACAGGGGTAGCTAACTATGGCTACACCTTC.

This clone was seen a single time. J is TRBJ1-3 and V is TRBV18; unclear D gene. The CDR3 sequence is 15 residues long. V was cut by 4 bases and J by 0 bases, with 10 bases left in between. Germline V gene lookup returns CDR1 KGHSH and CDR2 LQKENI. CDR3: CASSLVTDSGNTIYF. The CDR3 nucleotides read TGTGCCAGCTCACTTGTGACTGACTCTGGAAACACCATATATTTT.

Only one count was recorded for this clone. One end of the junction is discordant with germline, which a read error may explain. The genes are TRBV7-7 and TRBJ2-1, with 8 bases that match TRBD2. The CDR3 sequence is 15 residues long. Germline-derived CDR1 and CDR2 are SSHAT and FNYEAQ (reference sequence). The CDR3 spells CASSSSREVYNEQFF. CDR3 sequence (DNA): TGTGCTAGCAGCTCCTCGCGGGAGGTCTACAATGAGCAGTTCTTC. Complete variable domain (other parts from reference TRBV7-7 and TRBJ2-1): GAGVSQSPRYKVTKRGQDVTLRCDPISSHATLYWYQQALGQGPEFLTYFNYEAQPDKSGLPSDRFSAERPEGSISTLTIQRTEQRDSAMYRCASSSSREVYNEQFFGPGTRLTVL.

This clone was picked up one time. Written as DNA, the CDR3 is TGTGCCAGCAGTTTATCCAGGTCTGGGGCCAACGTCCTGACTTTC. It specifies CASSLSRSGANVLTF. The chain is built from TRBV28 and TRBJ2-6; D remains ambiguous. Germline CDR1 and CDR2: MDHEN and SYDVKM. The length of the CDR3 is 15 residues. V dropped 1 base and J dropped 1 base, with 5 bases sitting between them.

The chain combines TRBV30 with TRBJ1-1, with a possible D match to TRBD1 (6 bases). There are 14 residues in the CDR3. The germline V gene has CDR1 GTSNPN and CDR2 SVGIG (reference sequence). Deletions cut 2 bases from V and 6 bases from J, with 16 bases between. CDR3 region: CAWSIAAGVAEAFF. CDR3 sequence (DNA): TGTGCCTGGAGTATCGCGGCAGGGGTAGCTGAAGCTTTCTTT.

This clone is labeled as large. The chain links TRBV28 to TRBJ1-5; 7 bases align to TRBD1. V shed 11 bases and J 5 bases; nucleotides not matched to a gene: 9. Germline values: CDR1 MDHEN, CDR2 SYDVKM. This CDR3 is 13 amino acids long. The CDR3 nucleotides are TGTGCCTTAGCCACAGGGGCGGATCAGCCCCAGCATTTT. This translates into CALATGADQPQHF.

The V call is TRBV7-9, the J call TRBJ2-5; D gene unclear. Germline CDR1 is SEHNR and CDR2 is FQNEAQ (reference sequence). The V and J ends lost 3 bases and 5 bases respectively, with 7 bases between them. The CDR3 loop spans 12 amino acids. CDR3 DNA: TGTGCCAGCAGCTTGTCTTTTGAGACCCAGTACTTC. Translated, it gives CASSLSFETQYF.

This clone is large in the sample. The chain links TRBV7-6 to TRBJ2-2; D ambiguous. CDR1 and CDR2 from the germline V gene are SGHVS and FNYEAQ. Deletions cut 8 bases from V and 0 bases from J, with 7 bases between. This CDR3 spans 13 amino acids. In DNA form, the CDR3 reads TGTGCCAGCCGGCGGACGAACACCGGGGAGCTGTTTTTT. Its protein product is CASRRTNTGELFF.

This sequence joins TRBV6-1 and TRBJ2-5, with a possible D match to TRBD2 (6 bases). This CDR3 contains 15 residues. CDR1 is MNHNS, CDR2 SASEGT, per germline. Trimming shortened V by 2 bases and J by 5 bases, and 15 bases separated the two germline ends. Written as DNA, the CDR3 is TGTGCCAGCAGTGAATTGGAGGGGAGTGGGGAGACCCAGTACTTC. As protein: CASSELEGSGETQYF.

The rearrangement joins TRBV2 to TRBJ1-2; TRBD1 matches 9 bases. CDR3 length: 15 residues. The V gene's germline CDR1 is SNHLY and CDR2 FYNNEI. The J segment lost 7 bases and the V segment lost 2 bases, leaving 8 bases of the junction unmatched. CDR3 residues: CASSESLGTGIGYTF. The CDR3 DNA is TGTGCCAGCAGTGAAAGCTTGGGGACAGGGATTGGCTACACCTTC.

This chain links TRBV7-9 with TRBJ2-1; D might be TRBD1 (6 bases). The CDR3 has 17 amino acids. Germline V gene lookup returns CDR1 SEHNR and CDR2 FQNEAQ (reference sequence). V was trimmed by 0 bases and J by 0 bases, leaving 12 bases between them. In DNA form, the CDR3 reads TGTGCCAGCAGCTTAGCGCTAGGGGGAGTCTCCTACAATGAGCAGTTCTTC. This gives the protein CASSLALGGVSYNEQFF.

V is TRBV27 and J is TRBJ2-7; tentative D call: TRBD2 (5 bases). The germline V gene has CDR1 MNHEY and CDR2 SMNVEV (reference sequence). Trimming removed 5 bases at V and 0 bases at J, with 17 bases between. The CDR3 spans 16 residues. The CDR3 region is CASSPTPAASSYEQYV. The CDR3 coding sequence is TGTGCCAGCAGTCCAACCCCAGCGGCTAGCTCCTACGAGCAGTACGTC.

The CDR3 is CSVRDRGQQYV. CDR3 bases: TGCAGCGTTCGAGACAGGGGGCAGCAGTACGTC. This chain uses TRBV29-1 with TRBJ2-7; 10 bases agree with TRBD1. The V segment lost 5 bases and the J segment 8 bases; nucleotides outside the gene matches: 3. CDR3 length: 11 amino acids. The germline CDR1 and CDR2 sequences are SQVTM and ANQGSEA.

The chain joins TRBV29-1 to TRBJ1-1, with TRBD1 matching 8 bases. The CDR3 length is 13 residues. With 5 bases clipped from V and 5 bases from J, the junction kept 7 bases outside the gene matches. Per the germline V gene, CDR1 is SQVTM and CDR2 is ANQGSEA. CDR3 nucleotides: TGCAGCGTTAAAAGACAGGGGTGGACTGAAGCTTTCTTT. Encoded protein: CSVKRQGWTEAFF.

The rearrangement links TRBV5-1 to TRBJ2-1, with D possibly being TRBD1 (5 bases). CDR3 length equals 15 residues. Between the trimmed V and J ends, which lost 0 bases and 8 bases, there was a span of 15 bases. CDR1 and CDR2 (germline): SGHRS, YFSETQ. CDR3 coding DNA: TGCGCCAGCAGCTTGGTTTCGGCAGGGCCCCATGAGCAGTTCTTC. This codes for CASSLVSAGPHEQFF.

This clone was seen only a few times. The chain uses TRBV4-1 and TRBJ1-2, with D possibly being TRBD1 (5 bases). CDR1 and CDR2 (germline): MGHRA, YSYEKL. V lost 1 base and J lost 4, with 13 bases in between. The CDR3 contains 15 residues. The CDR3: CASSQAPGRGYGYTF. Written as DNA, the CDR3 is TGCGCCAGCAGCCAAGCCCCGGGTAGGGGCTATGGCTACACCTTC.